These T cell receptor beta chains were read from a single sample in a study of response to subunit inactivated influenza vaccine. TCRdb passed the RT-PCR reads through MiXCR, listing each CDR3 protein once. The sample holds 150,000 to 200,000 distinct CDR3 sequences; around 12% are singletons and the top ten take about 29%. This sample was shared with a second study, whose subject was T cells expressing NK-cell markers.

The sequencing here drew on CD8+ T cells sorted from PBMCs, taken about 12 days after vaccination. These receptor sequences come from a man aged 50 to 59 who received an inactivated influenza vaccine. Each CDR3 is given with its conserved first and last residue. Each record gives: CDR3 length, V gene, clone size, J gene, D gene, CDR3 DNA, CDR3 protein. The D gene is left open where the match is weak. Clone size is stated in some rows and not others, as once, few, many or a class when expanded.

16,TRBV4-3,few,TRBJ2-7,TRBD1,TGCGCCAGCAGCCAAGATATCGGGACAGGGCTCTACGAGCAGTACTTC,CASSQDIGTGLYEQYF
15,TRBV24-1,.,TRBJ2-1,.,TGTGCCACCAGTGATTTGGGGGGGCGGGCATATGAGCAGTTCTTC,CATSDLGGRAYEQFF
15,TRBV9,.,TRBJ1-1,TRBD1,TGTGCCAGCAGCGCATACCGACAGGGTCACACTGAAGCTTTCTTT,CASSAYRQGHTEAFF
18,TRBV11-2,.,TRBJ2-4,.,TGTGCCAGCAGCCCAGGGGGGTACAGGGTTGAGGCCAAAAACATTCAGTACTTC,CASSPGGYRVEAKNIQYF
14,TRBV4-3,few,TRBJ2-1,TRBD2,TGCGCCAGCAGCCCAGGACTAGCGGGGACTGAGCAGTTCTTC,CASSPGLAGTEQFF
15,TRBV6-1,.,TRBJ2-2,TRBD2,TGTGCCAGCAGCCCTAGCGGGGGGAGTACCGGGGAGCTGTTTTTT,CASSPSGGSTGELFF
17,TRBV21-1,.,TRBJ1-5,.,TGTGCCAGCAGCAAAGCTGTAAGGGTAAATAGCAATCAGCCCCAGCATTTT,CASSKAVRVNSNQPQHF
15,TRBV11-2,few,TRBJ1-1,.,TGTGCCAGCAGCTCCCGTCCAGTTATGAACACTGAAGCTTTCTTT,CASSSRPVMNTEAFF
11,TRBV20-1,.,TRBJ2-7,.,TGCAGTGCTAGTTGGGGGCCCGAGCAGTACTTC,CSASWGPEQYF
15,TRBV24-1,many,TRBJ1-2,.,TGTGCCACCAGTGATTTGCAGGCAGGGGTCTATGGCTACACCTTC,CATSDLQAGVYGYTF
18,TRBV10-3,.,TRBJ2-2,TRBD2,TGTGCCATCAGTGAGTCGGATAGCGGGAGACGGAACACCGGGGAGCTGTTTTTT,CAISESDSGRRNTGELFF
15,TRBV20-1,many,TRBJ2-2,TRBD2,TGCAGTGCTAGACGGCGGGAGGCGGGCACCGGGGAGCTGTTTTTT,CSARRREAGTGELFF
13,TRBV4-1,few,TRBJ2-1,TRBD2,TGCGCCAGCAGCGATCCCAGCGGGACTGAGCAGTTCTTC,CASSDPSGTEQFF
14,TRBV28,.,TRBJ2-7,.,TGTGCCAGCAGTTTTTTGGTGGGCGCATGGGAGCAGTACTTC,CASSFLVGAWEQYF
17,TRBV14,few,TRBJ2-3,.,TGTGCCAGCAGCCAAGTGGGGGCGGTTTATATCGCAGATACGCAGTATTTT,CASSQVGAVYIADTQYF
17,TRBV4-3,.,TRBJ2-1,TRBD1,TGCGCCAGCAGCCAGGAACCTAGGACAGGGGTTTGGGGTGGGCAGTTCTTC,CASSQEPRTGVWGGQFF
14,TRBV3-1,.,TRBJ2-3,.,TGTGCCAGCAGCCAATTCCGTATGACAGATACGCAGTATTTT,CASSQFRMTDTQYF
13,TRBV7-6,.,TRBJ1-1,.,TGTGCCAGCACCCCTGGGGGAAGGACTGAAGCTTTCTTT,CASTPGGRTEAFF
14,TRBV7-9,.,TRBJ2-5,TRBD2,TGTGCCAGCAGCGGGACTAGCGGGGGAGAGACCCAGTACTTC,CASSGTSGGETQYF
20,TRBV6-2/TRBV6-3,few,TRBJ2-7,TRBD1,TGTGCCAGCACCCCTCCGGTCCCAAACCGGGACAGGGGATGGGCCTACGAGCAGTACTTC,CASTPPVPNRDRGWAYEQYF
14,TRBV11-2,few,TRBJ2-2,TRBD1,TGTGCCAGCAGCTTAGGGGACAGTCCCGGGGAGCTGTTTTTT,CASSLGDSPGELFF
16,TRBV27,.,TRBJ2-7,TRBD2,TGTGCCAGCAGTCCCCTTGGTGCGGGAGAGTCCTACGAGCAGTACTTC,CASSPLGAGESYEQYF
15,TRBV7-8,few,TRBJ2-7,TRBD2,TGTGCCAGCAGCGACAGACTAGCGGGAGCCTACGAGCAGTACTTC,CASSDRLAGAYEQYF
17,TRBV7-9,.,TRBJ2-3,TRBD1,TGTGCCAGCAGCTTGTCACAGGGGGTTAAGGACCCAGATACGCAGTATTTT,CASSLSQGVKDPDTQYF
15,TRBV13,few,TRBJ1-1,.,TGTGCCAGCAGCCCCCAGCATGACATGAACACTGAAGCTTTCTTT,CASSPQHDMNTEAFF
13,TRBV24-1,.,TRBJ2-1,.,TGTGCCTTCGGACCCCGAGGGAACAATGAGCAGTTCTTC,CAFGPRGNNEQFF
15,TRBV16,.,TRBJ2-7,.,TGTGCCAGCAGCCAATCATTCGAGGGTACCTACGAGCAGTACTTC,CASSQSFEGTYEQYF
13,TRBV7-9,many,TRBJ2-7,.,TGTGCCAGCAGTGGGGTTAACTCCTACGAGCAGTACTTC,CASSGVNSYEQYF
15,TRBV4-2,.,TRBJ2-7,.,TGTGCCAGCAGCCAAGGGGGCGGCCGCTCCTACGAGCAGTACTTC,CASSQGGGRSYEQYF
14,TRBV29-1,many,TRBJ2-2,TRBD1,TGCAGCGTTCCAACAGGGGGCGAGACCGGGGAGCTGTTTTTT,CSVPTGGETGELFF
16,TRBV3-1,.,TRBJ2-6,.,TGTGCCAGCAGCCAAGATATTGGGACTGGGGCCAGCGTCCTGACTTTC,CASSQDIGTGASVLTF
16,TRBV12-3/TRBV12-4,few,TRBJ2-5,TRBD1,TGTGCCAGCAGTGCCCATCAGGGGGAAAAACAAGAGACCCAGTACTTC,CASSAHQGEKQETQYF
13,TRBV9,few,TRBJ2-1,.,TGTGCCAGCAGCCACGGACTAGGGGGTGAGCAGTTCTTC,CASSHGLGGEQFF
15,TRBV12-3/TRBV12-4,many,TRBJ2-1,TRBD1,TGTGCCAGCAGTTTAAAGGCCAGGGGGCTCAATGAGCAGTTCTTC,CASSLKARGLNEQFF
16,TRBV14,many,TRBJ2-1,TRBD2,TGTGCCAGCAGCCAACTAGCGGGGGGGCTTCGCAATGAGCAGTTCTTC,CASSQLAGGLRNEQFF
16,TRBV7-9,few,TRBJ1-1,.,TGTGCCAGCAGCTTAGTCGGCAGGGGCCGAGGGGCTGAAGCTTTCTTT,CASSLVGRGRGAEAFF
15,TRBV9,.,TRBJ2-1,TRBD2,TGTGCCAGCAGCGTATGGCTAGCGGGAAACAATGAGCAGTTCTTC,CASSVWLAGNNEQFF
16,TRBV7-9,many,TRBJ2-5,.,TGTGCCAGCAGTATACCCCTGGGGGCGGTCCAAGAGACCCAGTACTTC,CASSIPLGAVQETQYF
16,TRBV4-3,few,TRBJ2-5,.,TGCGCCAGCAGCCGAACCTGGCAGTGGGCCGGGGAGACCCAGTACTTC,CASSRTWQWAGETQYF
14,TRBV27,many,TRBJ1-5,TRBD1,TGTGCCAGCAGTATTGGACAGGGGTATCAGCCCCAGCATTTT,CASSIGQGYQPQHF